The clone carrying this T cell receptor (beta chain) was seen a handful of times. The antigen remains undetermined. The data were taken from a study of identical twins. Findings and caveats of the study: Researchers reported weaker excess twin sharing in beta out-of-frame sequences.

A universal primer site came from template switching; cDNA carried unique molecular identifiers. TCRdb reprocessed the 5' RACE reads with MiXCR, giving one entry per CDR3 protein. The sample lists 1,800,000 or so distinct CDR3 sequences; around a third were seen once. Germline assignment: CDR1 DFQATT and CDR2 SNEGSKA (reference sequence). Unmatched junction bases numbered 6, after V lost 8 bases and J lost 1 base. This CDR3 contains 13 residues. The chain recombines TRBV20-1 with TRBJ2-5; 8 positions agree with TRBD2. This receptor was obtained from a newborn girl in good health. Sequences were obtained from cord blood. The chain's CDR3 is CSSSGTSQETQYF. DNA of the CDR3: TGCAGTTCCTCCGGGACTAGCCAAGAGACCCAGTACTTC.